Here is one TCR beta chain with its context. Its antigen is not known. CDR1 and CDR2 from the germline V gene are SGHTA and FQGNSA. The CDR3 runs to 15 residues. A second PCR, run for roughly 6 to 11 cycles, used a sample-barcoded 5' primer plus a J-beta primer mix. TCRdb fed the 5' RACE reads into MiXCR, producing one record per CDR3 protein. The data show about 1.4 million distinct CDR3 sequences, roughly 59% seen once. The source of the sample is a study of blood T cells in healthy people across ages. General observations from the study: It was held that diversity estimates obtained from one million T cells represented underestimates.

Sequenced: blood. This clonotype originated in a man between 18 and 35 years old in good health. This chain joins TRBV7-2 and TRBJ2-5; D remains unclear. The assigned J gene may be wrong: the sequence end matches TRBJ2-7 better. The CDR3 loop is CASSLTPDLFYEQYF. In nucleotides, the CDR3 is TGTGCCAGCAGCTTAACCCCGGACCTTTTCTACGAGCAGTACTTC.